This T cell receptor beta chain was captured by sequencing in a study of blood T cells in healthy people across ages. Primers used in a second PCR of about 6 to 12 cycles were a sample-barcoded 5' primer and a J-beta primer mix. Each CDR3 protein is one row after TCRdb ran MiXCR on the 5' RACE reads. Among approximately 1,700,000 distinct CDR3 sequences listed, 39% were seen once. The source is a human donor in good health. Sequencing was performed on blood.

The CDR3 region is CASSSFEAFF. The DNA for the CDR3 is TGTGCCAGCAGTTCCTTTGAAGCTTTCTTT. The rearrangement links TRBV6-6 to TRBJ1-1; D unclear. This CDR3 comprises 10 residues. V lost 4 bases to trimming and J lost 7 bases, with 4 bases between them. CDR1 is MNHNY, CDR2 SVGAGI, per germline (reference sequence).